This TCR beta chain was recovered during a study of T cell responses to AZD1222 COVID-19 vaccine. This clone has just a few counts. No antigen is known for it. Trimming stripped 0 bases from V and 6 bases from J, with 9 bases between. The CDR3 is made up of 14 amino acids. The germline V gene has CDR1 LNHNV and CDR2 YYDKDF (reference sequence). Assay used: immunoSEQ multiplex PCR; TCRdb lists only in-frame clones, some missing. The table has about 62,000 clones, around three quarters seen once; the top ten hold roughly 13%. Regarding the study as a whole: With two AZD1222 doses given, Spike-specific TCR breadth and depth both rose.

The J gene is TRBJ1-5, the V gene TRBV15; D possibly corresponds to TRBD1 (5 bases). The TCR comes from an adult in good health. The source was peripheral blood, collected on day 0 of AZD1222 vaccination. The CDR3 nucleotides are TGTGCCACCAGCAGAGATAGGGGATTTCAGCCCCAGCATTTT. It is translated as CATSRDRGFQPQHF.